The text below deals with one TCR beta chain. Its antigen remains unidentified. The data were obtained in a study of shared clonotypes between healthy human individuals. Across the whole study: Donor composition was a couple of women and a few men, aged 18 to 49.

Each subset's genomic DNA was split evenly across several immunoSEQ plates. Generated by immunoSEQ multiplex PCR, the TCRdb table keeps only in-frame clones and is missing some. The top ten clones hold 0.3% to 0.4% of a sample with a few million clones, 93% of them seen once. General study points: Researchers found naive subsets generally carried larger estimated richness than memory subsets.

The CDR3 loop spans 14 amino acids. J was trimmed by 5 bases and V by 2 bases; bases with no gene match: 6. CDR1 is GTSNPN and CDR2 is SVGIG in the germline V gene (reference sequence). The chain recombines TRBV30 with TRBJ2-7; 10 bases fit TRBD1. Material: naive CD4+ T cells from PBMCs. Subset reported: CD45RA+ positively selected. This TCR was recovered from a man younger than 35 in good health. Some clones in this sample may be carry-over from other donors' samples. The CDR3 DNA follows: TGTGCCTGGAGTCGTGGGACAGGGGCCAACGAGCAGTACTTC. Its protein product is CAWSRGTGANEQYF. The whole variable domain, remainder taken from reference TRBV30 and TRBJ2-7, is SQTIHQWPATLVQPVGSPLSLECTVEGTSNPNLYWYRQAAGRGLQLLFYSVGIGQISSEVPQNLSASRPQDRQFILSSKKLLLSDSGFYLCAWSRGTGANEQYFGPGTRLTVT.